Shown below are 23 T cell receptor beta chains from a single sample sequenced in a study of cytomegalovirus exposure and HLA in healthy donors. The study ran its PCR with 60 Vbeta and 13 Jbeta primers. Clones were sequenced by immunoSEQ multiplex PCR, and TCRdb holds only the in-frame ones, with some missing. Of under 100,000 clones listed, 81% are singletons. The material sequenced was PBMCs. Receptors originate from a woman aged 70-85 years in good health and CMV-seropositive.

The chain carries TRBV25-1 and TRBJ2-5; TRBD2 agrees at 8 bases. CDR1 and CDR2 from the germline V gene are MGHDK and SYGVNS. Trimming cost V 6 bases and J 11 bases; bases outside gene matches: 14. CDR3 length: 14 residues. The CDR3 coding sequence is TGTGCCAGCAGGAGAGCGGGGGCAAGTGGGGAGCAGTACTTC. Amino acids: CASRRAGASGEQYF.

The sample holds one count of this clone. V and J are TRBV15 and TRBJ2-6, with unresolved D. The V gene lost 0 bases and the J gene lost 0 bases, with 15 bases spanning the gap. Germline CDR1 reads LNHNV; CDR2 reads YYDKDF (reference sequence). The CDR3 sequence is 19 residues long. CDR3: CATSRDFGWAGSGANVLTF. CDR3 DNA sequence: TGTGCCACCAGCAGAGATTTTGGCTGGGCCGGCTCTGGGGCCAACGTCCTGACTTTC. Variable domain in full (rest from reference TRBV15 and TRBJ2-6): DAMVIQNPRYQVTQFGKPVTLSCSQTLNHNVMYWYQQKSSQAPKLLFHYYDKDFNNEADTPDNFQSRRPNTSFCFLDIRSPGLGDTAMYLCATSRDFGWAGSGANVLTFGAGSRLTVL.

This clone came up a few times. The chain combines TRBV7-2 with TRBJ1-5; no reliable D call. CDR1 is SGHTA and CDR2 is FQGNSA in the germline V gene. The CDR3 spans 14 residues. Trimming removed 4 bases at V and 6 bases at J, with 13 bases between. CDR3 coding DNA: TGTGCCAGCAGCTCCGTTAATGAGGGTCAGCCCCAGCATTTT. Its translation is CASSSVNEGQPQHF.

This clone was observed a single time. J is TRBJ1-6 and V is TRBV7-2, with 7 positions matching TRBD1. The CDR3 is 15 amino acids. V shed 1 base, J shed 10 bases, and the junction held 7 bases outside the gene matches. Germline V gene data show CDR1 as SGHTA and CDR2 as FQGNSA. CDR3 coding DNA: TGTGCCAGCAGCTTAGTGGACAGGCTCGGCTCACCCCTCCACTTT. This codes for CASSLVDRLGSPLHF.

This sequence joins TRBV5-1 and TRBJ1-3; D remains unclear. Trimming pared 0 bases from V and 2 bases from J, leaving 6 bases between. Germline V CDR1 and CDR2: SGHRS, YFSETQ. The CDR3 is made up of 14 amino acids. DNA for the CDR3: TGCGCCAGCAGCTTGGGGCCAACTGGAAACACCATATATTTT. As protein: CASSLGPTGNTIYF.

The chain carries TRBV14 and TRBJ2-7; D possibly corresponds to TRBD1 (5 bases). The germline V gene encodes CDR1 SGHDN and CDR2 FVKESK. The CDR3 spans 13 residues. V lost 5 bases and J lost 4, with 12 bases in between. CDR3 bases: TGTGCCAGCAGCGGCGGACATTATTACGAGCAGTACTTC. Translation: CASSGGHYYEQYF.

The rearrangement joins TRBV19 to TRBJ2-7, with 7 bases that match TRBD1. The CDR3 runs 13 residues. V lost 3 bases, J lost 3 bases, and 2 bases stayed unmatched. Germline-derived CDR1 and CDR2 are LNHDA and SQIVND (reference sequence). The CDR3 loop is CASSMTGFYEQYF. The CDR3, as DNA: TGTGCCAGTAGTATGACAGGGTTCTACGAGCAGTACTTC.

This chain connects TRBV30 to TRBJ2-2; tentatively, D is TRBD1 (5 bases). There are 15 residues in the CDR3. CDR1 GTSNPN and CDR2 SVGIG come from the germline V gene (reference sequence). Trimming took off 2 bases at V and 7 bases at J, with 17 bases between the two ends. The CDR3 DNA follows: TGTGCCTGGAGTAAAGGGGAAGACGTCGTCGGGGAGCTGTTTTTT. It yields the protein CAWSKGEDVVGELFF.

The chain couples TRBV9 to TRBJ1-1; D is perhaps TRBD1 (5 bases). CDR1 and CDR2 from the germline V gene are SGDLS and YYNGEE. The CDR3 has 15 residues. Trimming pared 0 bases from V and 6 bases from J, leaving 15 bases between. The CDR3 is CASSVAGHEGAEAFF. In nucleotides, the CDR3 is TGTGCCAGCAGCGTAGCCGGCCACGAAGGGGCTGAAGCTTTCTTT. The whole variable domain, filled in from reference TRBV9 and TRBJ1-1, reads DSGVTQTPKHLITATGQRVTLRCSPRSGDLSVYWYQQSLDQGLQFLIQYYNGEERAKGNILERFSAQQFPDLHSELNLSSLELGDSALYFCASSVAGHEGAEAFFGQGTRLTVV.

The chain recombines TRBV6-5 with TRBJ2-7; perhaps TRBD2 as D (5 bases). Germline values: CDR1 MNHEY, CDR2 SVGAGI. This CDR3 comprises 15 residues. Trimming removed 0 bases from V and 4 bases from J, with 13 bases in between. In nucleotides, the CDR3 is TGTGCCAGCAGTTACTCCCGGGGTAATATGTACGAGCAGTACTTC. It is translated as CASSYSRGNMYEQYF.

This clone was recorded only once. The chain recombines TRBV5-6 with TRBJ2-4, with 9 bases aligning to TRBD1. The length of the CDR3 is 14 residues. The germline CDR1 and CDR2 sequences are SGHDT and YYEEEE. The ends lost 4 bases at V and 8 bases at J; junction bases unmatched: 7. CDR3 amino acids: CASSRTGGFDIQYF. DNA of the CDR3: TGTGCCAGCAGCCGCACAGGGGGCTTTGACATTCAGTACTTC.

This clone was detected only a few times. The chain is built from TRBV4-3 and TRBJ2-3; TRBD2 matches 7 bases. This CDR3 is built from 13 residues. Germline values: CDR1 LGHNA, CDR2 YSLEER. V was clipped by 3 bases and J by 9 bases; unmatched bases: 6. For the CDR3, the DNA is TGCGCCAGCAGCCAGGCGGGACTATCAACGCAGTATTTT. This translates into CASSQAGLSTQYF.

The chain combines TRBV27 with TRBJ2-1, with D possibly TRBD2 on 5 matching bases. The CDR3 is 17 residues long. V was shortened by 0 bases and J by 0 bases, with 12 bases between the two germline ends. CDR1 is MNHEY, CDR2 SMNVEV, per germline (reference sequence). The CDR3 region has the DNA TGTGCCAGCAGTTTATCTTCGACTACGAGCTCCTACAATGAGCAGTTCTTC. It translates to CASSLSSTTSSYNEQFF.

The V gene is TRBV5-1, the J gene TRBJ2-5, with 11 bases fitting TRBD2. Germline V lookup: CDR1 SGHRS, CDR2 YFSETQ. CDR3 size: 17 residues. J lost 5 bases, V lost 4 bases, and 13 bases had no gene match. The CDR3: CASSRKGLAAFGETQYF. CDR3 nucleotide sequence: TGCGCCAGCAGCCGGAAGGGACTAGCGGCATTCGGGGAGACCCAGTACTTC.

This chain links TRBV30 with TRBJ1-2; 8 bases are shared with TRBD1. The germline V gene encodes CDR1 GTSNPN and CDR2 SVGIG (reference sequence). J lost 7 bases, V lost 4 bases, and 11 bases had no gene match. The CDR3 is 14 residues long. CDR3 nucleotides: TGTGCCTGGATGAAAGGGCAGGGGGCGAGTGGCTACACCTTC. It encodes CAWMKGQGASGYTF.

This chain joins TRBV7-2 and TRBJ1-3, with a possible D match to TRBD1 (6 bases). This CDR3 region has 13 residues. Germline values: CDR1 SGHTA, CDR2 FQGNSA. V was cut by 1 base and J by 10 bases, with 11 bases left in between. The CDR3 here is CASSLETGKTIYF. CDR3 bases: TGTGCCAGCAGCTTAGAAACAGGGAAGACCATATATTTT.

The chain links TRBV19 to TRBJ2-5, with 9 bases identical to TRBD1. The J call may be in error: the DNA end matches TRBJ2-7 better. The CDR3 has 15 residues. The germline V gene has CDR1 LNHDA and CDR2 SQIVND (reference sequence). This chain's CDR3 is CASSIPGQGVGEQYF. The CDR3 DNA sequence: TGTGCCAGTAGTATTCCGGGACAGGGAGTTGGCGAGCAGTACTTC.

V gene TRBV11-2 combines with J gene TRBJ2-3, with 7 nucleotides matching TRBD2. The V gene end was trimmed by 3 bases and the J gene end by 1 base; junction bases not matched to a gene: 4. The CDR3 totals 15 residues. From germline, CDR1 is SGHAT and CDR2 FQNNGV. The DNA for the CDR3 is TGTGCCAGCAGCTTGGCTAGCGGACGCACAGATACGCAGTATTTT. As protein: CASSLASGRTDTQYF.

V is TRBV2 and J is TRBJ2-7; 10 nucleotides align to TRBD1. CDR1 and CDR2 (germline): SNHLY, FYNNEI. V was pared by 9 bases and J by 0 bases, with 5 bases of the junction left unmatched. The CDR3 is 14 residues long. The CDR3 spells CARGRTGGSYEQYF. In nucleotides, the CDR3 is TGTGCCAGAGGGCGGACAGGGGGCTCCTACGAGCAGTACTTC.

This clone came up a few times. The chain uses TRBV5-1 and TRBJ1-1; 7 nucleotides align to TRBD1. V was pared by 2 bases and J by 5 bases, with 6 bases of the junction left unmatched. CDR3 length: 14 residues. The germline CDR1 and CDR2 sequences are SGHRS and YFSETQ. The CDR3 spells CASSLLTGQTEAFF. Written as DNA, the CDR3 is TGCGCCAGCAGCTTACTGACAGGGCAGACTGAAGCTTTCTTT.

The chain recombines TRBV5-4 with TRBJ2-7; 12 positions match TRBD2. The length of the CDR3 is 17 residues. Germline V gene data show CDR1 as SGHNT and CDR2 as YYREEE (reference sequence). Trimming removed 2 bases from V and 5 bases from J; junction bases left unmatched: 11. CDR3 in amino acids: CASSFRLAGGLSHEQYF. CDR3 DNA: TGTGCCAGCAGCTTTCGCCTAGCGGGAGGGCTCAGCCACGAGCAGTACTTC.

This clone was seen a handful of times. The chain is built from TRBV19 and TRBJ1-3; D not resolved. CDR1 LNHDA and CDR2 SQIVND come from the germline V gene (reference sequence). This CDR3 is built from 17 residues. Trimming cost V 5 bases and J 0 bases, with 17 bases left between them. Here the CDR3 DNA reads TGTGCCAGTAGTCCCATTCTCCCTACGAGCTCTGGAAACACCATATATTTT. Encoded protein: CASSPILPTSSGNTIYF.

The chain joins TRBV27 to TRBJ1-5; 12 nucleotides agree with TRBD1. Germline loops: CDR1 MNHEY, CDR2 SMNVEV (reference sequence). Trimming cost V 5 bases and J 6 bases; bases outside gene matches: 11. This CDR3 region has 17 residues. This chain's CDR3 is CASSPSRDRGPSQPQHF. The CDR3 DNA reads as TGTGCCAGCAGTCCCTCCCGGGACAGGGGGCCGAGTCAGCCCCAGCATTTT.